Listed here is a single TCR beta chain. Its cognate antigen is unknown. This could be a read error, since a much larger clone is one nucleotide away. The data are from a study of glioma-infiltrating T cells. Study-level findings and limits: Very few CDR3 sequences were shared between tissue and blood. Tissue-blood divergence was below expectation in non-neoplastic patients, above in gliomas.

Germline loops: CDR1 SGHTA, CDR2 FQGNSA. The J segment lost 5 bases and the V segment lost 6 bases, leaving 12 bases of the junction unmatched. The CDR3 loop spans 15 amino acids. TCR alpha and beta CDR3 regions were amplified from RNA using iRepertoire nested multiplex PCR. For one-step reverse transcription and amplification, roughly 95-400 ng of tissue mRNA or PBMC total RNA was used. TCRdb recomputed calls from the multiplex PCR reads with MiXCR, one row per CDR3 protein. The data contain 100,000 to 150,000 distinct CDR3 sequences, 20% to 25% of them singletons. This chain uses TRBV7-2 with TRBJ2-5, with TRBD1 matching over 7 bases. Sequenced: glioma tissue, nonneoplastic brain tissue, or PBMCs (not recorded which). This receptor was taken from a human donor with low-grade glioma or glioblastoma, undergoing nonglioma brain surgery, or in good health (not recorded which). This CDR3 reads CASRIRITGVETQYF. CDR3 coding DNA: TGTGCCAGCAGGATCAGGATAACAGGGGTGGAGACCCAGTACTTC. Full variable domain (remainder filled in from reference TRBV7-2 and TRBJ2-5): GAGVSQSPSNKVTEKGKDVELRCDPISGHTALYWYRQSLGQGLEFLIYFQGNSAPDKSGLPSDRFSAERTGGSVSTLTIQRTQQEDSAVYLCASRIRITGVETQYFGPGTRLLVL.